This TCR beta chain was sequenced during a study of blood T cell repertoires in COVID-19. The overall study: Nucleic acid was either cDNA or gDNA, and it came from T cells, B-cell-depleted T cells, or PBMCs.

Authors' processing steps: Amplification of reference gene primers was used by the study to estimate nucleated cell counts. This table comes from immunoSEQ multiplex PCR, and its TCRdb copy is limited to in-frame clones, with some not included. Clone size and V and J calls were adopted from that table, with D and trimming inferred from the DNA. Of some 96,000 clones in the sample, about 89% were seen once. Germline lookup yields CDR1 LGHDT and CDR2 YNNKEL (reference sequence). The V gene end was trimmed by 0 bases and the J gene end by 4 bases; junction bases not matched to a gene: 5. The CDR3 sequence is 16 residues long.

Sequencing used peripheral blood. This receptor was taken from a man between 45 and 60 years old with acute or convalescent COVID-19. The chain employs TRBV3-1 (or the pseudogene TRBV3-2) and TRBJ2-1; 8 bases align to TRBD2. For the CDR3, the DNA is TGTGCCAGCAGCCAAGATTCGAGCGGGGGTTACAATGAGCAGTTCTTC. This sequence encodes CASSQDSSGGYNEQFF.